This section outlines one T cell receptor (beta chain) sequence together with its context. The antigen is undetermined. The PCR made use of 60 Vbeta and 13 Jbeta primers. Only in-frame clones appear in the TCRdb table, and some are missing; sequencing was by immunoSEQ multiplex PCR. The listing contains some 39,000 clones. The data stem from a study of cytomegalovirus exposure and HLA in healthy donors. General study results and limits: While the bulk of TCR sequences proved rare, some public TCRs turned up in many donors.

Germline-derived CDR1 and CDR2 are SEHNR and FQNEAQ (reference sequence). The CDR3 runs 15 residues. The V and J ends lost 5 bases and 3 bases respectively, with 17 bases between them. This receptor was identified in a male donor in good health and CMV-seronegative. Material: PBMCs. The rearrangement uses TRBV7-9 and TRBJ2-7; a possible D gene is TRBD1 (8 bases). The CDR3 sequence: CASSRGVTGDYEQYF. In DNA form, the CDR3 reads TGTGCCAGCAGCCGGGGGGTGACAGGGGACTACGAGCAGTACTTC.